Listed below are T cell receptor beta chains from one sample, sequenced in a study of blood T cell repertoires in COVID-19. Method: immunoSEQ multiplex PCR; TCRdb's copy keeps in-frame clones and lacks some. Of about 58,000 clones detected, 90% to 95% appear once; the ten largest clones hold roughly 4.5%. The specimen sequenced was peripheral blood. The receptor set was obtained from a man aged 45-60 years with active COVID-19. Each CDR3 is given with its conserved first and last residue. D genes are given only for firm matches.

TRBV19	-	TRBJ1-6	TGTGCCAGTTCTAAAGAGACAGCCAATTCACCCCTCCACTTT	CASSKETANSPLHF
TRBV7-2	TRBD2	TRBJ2-3	TGTGCCAGCAGCTTCGCTCCGGGACTAGCGGGAGACACAGATACGCAGTATTTT	CASSFAPGLAGDTDTQYF
TRBV19	-	TRBJ1-1	TGTGCCAGTAGTACGGCCCCGGGCACTGAAGCTTTCTTT	CASSTAPGTEAFF
TRBV7-9	-	TRBJ2-1	TGTGCCAGCAGCTTAGGCGGAGTATCCTACAATGAGCAGTTCTTC	CASSLGGVSYNEQFF
TRBV4-2	-	TRBJ2-7	TGTGCCAGCAGCCAAGATGGGCCGGGAGCCACCTACGAGCAGTACTTC	CASSQDGPGATYEQYF
TRBV20-1	TRBD1	TRBJ2-1	TGCAGTGTCCAGGGGGCGAATGAGCAGTTCTTC	CSVQGANEQFF
TRBV6-6	TRBD2	TRBJ2-5	TGTGCCAGCCTGACCGGGACTAGCAAGGCAGGGACCCAGTACTTC	CASLTGTSKAGTQYF
TRBV4-2	-	TRBJ1-2	TGTGCCAGCAGCCAATATACGAACACGGAGGGCTACACCTTC	CASSQYTNTEGYTF
TRBV28	TRBD2	TRBJ2-7	TGTGCCTGTAGCGGGAGGGCCGGCGAGCAGTACTTC	CACSGRAGEQYF
TRBV12-5	-	TRBJ1-2	TGTGCTAGCGGCGGTGTTTCCAACTATGGCTACACCTTC	CASGGVSNYGYTF
TRBV5-1	-	TRBJ1-6	TGCGCCAGCAGTTGGGGCGATAATTCACCCCTCCACTTT	CASSWGDNSPLHF
TRBV6-2/TRBV6-3	TRBD1	TRBJ1-2	TGTGCCAGCAGCCGAGGGGCAGGGGGCGGCTACACCTTC	CASSRGAGGGYTF
TRBV10-1	TRBD2	TRBJ2-7	TGCGCCACTTCAACCGGGACTAGGGTTTATTCGCTGGGGAACGAGCAGTACTTC	CATSTGTRVYSLGNEQYF
TRBV5-4	-	TRBJ1-5	TGTGCCAGCAGCTTGGACGGCCAGGGGCAGCCCCAGCATTTT	CASSLDGQGQPQHF
TRBV11-3	-	TRBJ2-7	TGTGCCAGCAGCTTACTGTCTTACGAGCAGTACTTC	CASSLLSYEQYF
TRBV27	TRBD1	TRBJ2-7	TGTGCCAGCAGTTTATTAGGGGACAGGGTCGCCTACGAGCAGTACTTC	CASSLLGDRVAYEQYF
TRBV5-1	-	TRBJ2-2	TGCGCCAGCACGTCTCTTACGAACACCGGGGAGCTGTTTTTT	CASTSLTNTGELFF
TRBV10-3	TRBD1	TRBJ1-1	TGTGCCATCACCCCGGGACAGGCGAACACTGAAGCTTTCTTT	CAITPGQANTEAFF
TRBV10-3	TRBD2	TRBJ2-3	TGTGCCATCAGTGAGGGAGGGACTAGATCAGATACGCAGTATTTT	CAISEGGTRSDTQYF
TRBV9	TRBD1	TRBJ1-1	TGTGCCAGCAGCGCCCGGACAGGAGAGAACACTGAAGCTTTCTTT	CASSARTGENTEAFF
TRBV4-3	TRBD1	TRBJ2-2	TGCGCCAGCAGCCAAGGGTCCTGGGGGACAGGATACACCGGGGAGCTGTTTTTT	CASSQGSWGTGYTGELFF
TRBV28	TRBD1	TRBJ1-2	TGTGCCAGCAGTTTCCCACAGGACAGGAAAAGATATGGCTACACCTTC	CASSFPQDRKRYGYTF
TRBV6-6	TRBD1	TRBJ2-5	TGTGCCAGCACCGACAGGGCCGGTTGGGAGGAGACCCAGTACTTC	CASTDRAGWEETQYF